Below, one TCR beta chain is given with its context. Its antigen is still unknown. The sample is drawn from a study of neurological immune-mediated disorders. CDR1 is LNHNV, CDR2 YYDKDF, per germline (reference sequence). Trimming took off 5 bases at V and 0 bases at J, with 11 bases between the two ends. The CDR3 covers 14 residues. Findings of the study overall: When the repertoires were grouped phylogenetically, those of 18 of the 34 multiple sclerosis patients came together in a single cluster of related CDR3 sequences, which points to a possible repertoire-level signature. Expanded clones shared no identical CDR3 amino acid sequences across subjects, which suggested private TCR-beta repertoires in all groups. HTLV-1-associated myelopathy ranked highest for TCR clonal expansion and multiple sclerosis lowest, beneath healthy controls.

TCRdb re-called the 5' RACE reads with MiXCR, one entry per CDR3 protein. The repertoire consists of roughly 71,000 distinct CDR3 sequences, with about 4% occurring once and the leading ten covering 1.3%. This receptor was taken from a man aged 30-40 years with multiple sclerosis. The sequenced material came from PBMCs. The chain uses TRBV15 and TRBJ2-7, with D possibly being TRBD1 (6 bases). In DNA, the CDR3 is TGTGCCACCAGCCCCCTAGGGGGCTCCTACGAGCAGTACTTC. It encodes CATSPLGGSYEQYF.